These 10 T cell receptor beta chains were sequenced from one sample in a study of shared clonotypes between healthy human individuals. Repertoires were generated with immunoSEQ multiplex PCR, while TCRdb's copy carries only in-frame clones and drops some. The sample lists over a million clones; more than 75% were seen once. The sequencing sample was made of memory CD4+ T cells from PBMCs. Stated subset: CD45RA-negative fraction. Receptors were obtained from a man younger than 35 in good health. Some clones in this sample may be carry-over from other donors' samples.

This clone occurred many times. V is TRBV4-1 and J is TRBJ2-1; 10 nucleotides line up with TRBD2. The CDR3 spans 18 residues. Germline CDR1 and CDR2: MGHRA and YSYEKL. V was clipped by 0 bases and J by 7 bases; unmatched bases: 12. CDR3 sequence reads: CASSQDRLVAGGPNEQFF. Written as DNA, the CDR3 is TGCGCCAGCAGCCAAGATCGATTAGTAGCGGGAGGTCCTAATGAGCAGTTCTTC.

The CDR3 reads CASSYSQGARGEQFF. CDR3 DNA sequence: TGTGCCAGCAGTTACTCTCAGGGGGCGAGGGGTGAGCAGTTCTTC. The chain recombines TRBV6-6 with TRBJ2-1; 8 bases are a match to TRBD1. V lost 0 bases to trimming and J lost 9 bases; unmatched junction nucleotides: 7. Germline CDR1 reads MNHNY; CDR2 reads SVGAGI (reference sequence). The CDR3 length is 15 residues.

This clone was found once. The rearrangement links TRBV19 to TRBJ2-7; D tentatively fits TRBD1 or TRBD2 (5 bases each). CDR1 is LNHDA and CDR2 is SQIVND in the germline V gene (reference sequence). The length of the CDR3 is 14 residues. Trimming stripped 5 bases from V and 2 bases from J, with 13 bases between. The CDR3 protein is CASSSGTYPYEQYF. The CDR3 DNA follows: TGTGCCAGTAGTTCCGGGACGTATCCCTACGAGCAGTACTTC. The entire variable domain, with the rest obtained from reference TRBV19 and TRBJ2-7, is as follows: DGGITQSPKYLFRKEGQNVTLSCEQNLNHDAMYWYRQDPGQGLRLIYYSQIVNDFQKGDIAEGYSVSREKKESFPLTVTSAQKNPTAFYLCASSSGTYPYEQYFGPGTRLTVT.

On this clone itself: It may be a read error: a sequence one base away is much more abundant. The V call is TRBV7-9, the J call TRBJ1-4; 8 positions agree with TRBD1. The trim removed 5 bases at V and 4 bases at J, leaving 3 bases unmatched. CDR3 length: 14 amino acids. Germline CDR1 is SEHNR and CDR2 is FQNEAQ (reference sequence). The CDR3 is CASSPDRVNEKLFF. The DNA of the CDR3 is TGTGCCAGCAGCCCGGACAGGGTTAATGAAAAACTGTTTTTT.

The V and J genes are TRBV5-5 and TRBJ2-2; D is unresolved. Germline V gene lookup returns CDR1 SGHKS and CDR2 YYEKEE (reference sequence). The ends were cut back, 4 bases at V and 9 bases at J, with 7 bases in the middle. The CDR3 has 11 residues. CDR3 sequence: CASSKVRELFF. In DNA form, the CDR3 reads TGTGCCAGCAGCAAAGTTCGGGAGCTGTTTTTT.

This chain uses TRBV5-8 with TRBJ1-1; 10 nucleotides match TRBD1. The CDR3 contains 16 residues. CDR1 is SGHTS, CDR2 YDEGEE, per germline. Trimming took 5 bases from V and 1 from J; bases not matched to a gene: 8. As DNA, the CDR3 is TGTGCCAGCAGGAACCCGGGACAGGGGACGAACACTGAAGCTTTCTTT. Translation: CASRNPGQGTNTEAFF.

The V gene is TRBV7-3, the J gene TRBJ2-3, with 7 bases that match TRBD1. The V gene's germline CDR1 is SGHTA and CDR2 FQGTGA. The CDR3 totals 13 residues. V shed 5 bases, J shed 6 bases, and the junction held 5 bases outside the gene matches. DNA of the CDR3: TGTGCCAGCAGCCCCACAGGGGTCGATACGCAGTATTTT. Its protein product is CASSPTGVDTQYF.

The V call is TRBV28, the J call TRBJ2-1; possibly TRBD1 for D (6 bases). The CDR3 extends over 16 amino acids. Germline-derived CDR1 and CDR2 are MDHEN and SYDVKM. The V and J ends lost 6 bases and 4 bases respectively, with 19 bases between them. The CDR3 loop reads CASSSRAPGAYNEQFF. Here the CDR3 DNA reads TGTGCCAGCAGCAGCAGAGCCCCAGGGGCGTACAATGAGCAGTTCTTC.

The chain couples TRBV7-3 to TRBJ1-2, with TRBD1 identical over 7 bases. With 0 bases clipped from V and 7 bases from J, the junction kept 5 bases outside the gene matches. Per germline, CDR1 SGHTA and CDR2 FQGTGA. The CDR3 extends over 14 amino acids. The CDR3 sequence: CASSLTVRQGGYTF. The CDR3 DNA follows: TGTGCCAGCAGCTTAACGGTCCGACAGGGTGGCTACACCTTC. Drawing the rest from reference TRBV7-3 and TRBJ1-2, the complete variable domain is GAGVSQTPSNKVTEKGKYVELRCDPISGHTALYWYRQSLGQGPEFLIYFQGTGAADDSGLPNDRFFAVRPEGSVSTLKIQRTERGDSAVYLCASSLTVRQGGYTFGSGTRLTVV.

Worth noting for this clone: A far more abundant clone sits one base away, making this likely a read error. This sequence joins TRBV28 and TRBJ2-7; 10 positions match TRBD1. The V gene's germline CDR1 is MDHEN and CDR2 SYDVKM. The junction had 4 bases not matched to a gene; V was cut back by 6 bases and J by 5 bases. CDR3 length: 13 residues. CDR3 region: CASRGQGSHEQYF. CDR3 DNA sequence: TGTGCCAGCAGGGGACAGGGGTCCCACGAGCAGTACTTC.